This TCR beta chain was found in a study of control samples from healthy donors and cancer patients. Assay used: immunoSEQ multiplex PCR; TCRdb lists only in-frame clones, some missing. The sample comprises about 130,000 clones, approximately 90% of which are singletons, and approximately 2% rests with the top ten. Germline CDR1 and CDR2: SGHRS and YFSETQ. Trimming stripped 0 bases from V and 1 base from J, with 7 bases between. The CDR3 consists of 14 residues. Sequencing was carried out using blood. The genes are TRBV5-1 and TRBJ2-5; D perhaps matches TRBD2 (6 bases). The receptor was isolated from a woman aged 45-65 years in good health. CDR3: CASSLVAVQETQYF. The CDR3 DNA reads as TGCGCCAGCAGCTTGGTAGCGGTCCAAGAGACCCAGTACTTC. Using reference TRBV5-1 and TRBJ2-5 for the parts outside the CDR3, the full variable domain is KAGVTQTPRYLIKTRGQQVTLSCSPISGHRSVSWYQQTPGQGLQFLFEYFSETQRNKGNFPGRFSGRQFSNSRSEMNVSTLELGDSALYLCASSLVAVQETQYFGPGTRLLVL.